The sequence of this T cell receptor beta chain was determined in a study of vaccination and CD4 T cells after COVID-19. Study-level information: Convalescent cases comprised several mild and one severe, all SARS-CoV-2 positive by nasal swab PCR. Post-COVID samples were collected a median about 3.5 months following diagnosis, spanning 35 to 161. The study collected post-vaccine samples a median around 77 days after dose two, with a range of 14 to 241. Overall study results and limits: Only after vaccination were a median approximately 86% of convalescents' reactive clones seen.

Treatment described: roughly 11-day PBMC culture with coronavirus spike peptide pools or control peptides (ViraFEST assay). V gave up 8 bases and J gave up 4 bases, with 11 bases separating them. Germline CDR1 MNHEY, CDR2 SVGEGT. CDR3 length: 12 amino acids. The study sequenced cultured CD4+ T cell DNA using the Oncomine TCR Beta short-read assay. TCRdb reanalysed the PCR reads using MiXCR and keeps one entry per CDR3 protein. The sample lists about 17,000 distinct CDR3 sequences, roughly 30% occurring once. A remark on this clonotype: Antigen: not known.

This chain joins TRBV6-2 or TRBV6-3 and TRBJ1-2, with D possibly TRBD1 on 6 matching bases. This TCR came from a human donor with COVID-19. Sequencing used cultured CD4+ T cells from blood. CDR3 sequence (DNA): TGTGCCAGCCGCACAGGGCTCTATGGCTACACCTTC. This translates into CASRTGLYGYTF.